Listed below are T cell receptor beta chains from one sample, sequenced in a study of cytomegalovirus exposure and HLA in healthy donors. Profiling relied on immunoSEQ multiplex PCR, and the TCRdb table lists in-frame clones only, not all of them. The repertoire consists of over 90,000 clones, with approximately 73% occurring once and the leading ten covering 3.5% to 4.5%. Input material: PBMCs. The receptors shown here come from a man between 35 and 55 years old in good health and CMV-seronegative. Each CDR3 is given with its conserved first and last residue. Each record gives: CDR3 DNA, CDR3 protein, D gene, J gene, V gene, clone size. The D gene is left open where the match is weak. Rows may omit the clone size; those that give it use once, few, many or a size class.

CDR3nt: TGTGCCAGCAGTTTCCGGGACAGGGGACCCAATGAGCAGTTCTTC
CDR3aa: CASSFRDRGPNEQFF
d_gene: TRBD1
j_gene: TRBJ2-1
v_gene: TRBV6-5
abundance: -

CDR3nt: TGCGCCAGCAGCTTGGATGGGCTCCCCTATGGCTACACCTTC
CDR3aa: CASSLDGLPYGYTF
d_gene: -
j_gene: TRBJ1-2
v_gene: TRBV5-1
abundance: -

CDR3nt: TGTGCCAGCAGTATTCGGGGGGACTATGGCTACACCTTC
CDR3aa: CASSIRGDYGYTF
d_gene: -
j_gene: TRBJ1-2
v_gene: TRBV27
abundance: -

CDR3nt: TGTGCCTCCGGCCCCTTGGGAGTAGCTTTCTTT
CDR3aa: CASGPLGVAFF
d_gene: -
j_gene: TRBJ1-1
v_gene: TRBV2
abundance: few

CDR3nt: TGTGCCAGCAGCCCCGGGGAGGGTCGCACTGAAGCTTTCTTT
CDR3aa: CASSPGEGRTEAFF
d_gene: -
j_gene: TRBJ1-1
v_gene: TRBV5-6
abundance: -

CDR3nt: TGTGCCACCAGCAGAGGGGCCGATGTTTATGGCTACACCTTC
CDR3aa: CATSRGADVYGYTF
d_gene: -
j_gene: TRBJ1-2
v_gene: TRBV15
abundance: -

CDR3nt: TGCGCCAGCAGCCCCCTAGGGGGGCAGGGGGATTCGTCCCCTTTGGAAAAACTGTTTTTT
CDR3aa: CASSPLGGQGDSSPLEKLFF
d_gene: TRBD1
j_gene: TRBJ1-4
v_gene: TRBV4-1
abundance: -

CDR3nt: TGTGCCAGCAGGTCCCGCGGGCGGGGACTCACTAATGAAAAACTGTTTTTT
CDR3aa: CASRSRGRGLTNEKLFF
d_gene: -
j_gene: TRBJ1-4
v_gene: TRBV28
abundance: few

CDR3nt: TGCAGCGTTGTAGGACAGGGGCTCTCCTACGAGCAGTACTTC
CDR3aa: CSVVGQGLSYEQYF
d_gene: TRBD1
j_gene: TRBJ2-7
v_gene: TRBV29-1
abundance: -

CDR3nt: TGCGCCAGCAACCCCCAGCGGGGGAAGTACAATGAGCAGTTCTTC
CDR3aa: CASNPQRGKYNEQFF
d_gene: TRBD2
j_gene: TRBJ2-1
v_gene: TRBV5-1
abundance: -

CDR3nt: TGTGCCAGCAGTGAAGCGCCAGCAGATACGCAGTATTTT
CDR3aa: CASSEAPADTQYF
d_gene: -
j_gene: TRBJ2-3
v_gene: TRBV6-1
abundance: -

CDR3nt: TGTGCCAGCAGCTCCGGCGGGGGGGGTCACTATGGCTACACCTTC
CDR3aa: CASSSGGGGHYGYTF
d_gene: -
j_gene: TRBJ1-2
v_gene: TRBV7-2
abundance: once

CDR3nt: TGTGCCAGCAGGGGAGCAGAGACCCAGTACTTC
CDR3aa: CASRGAETQYF
d_gene: -
j_gene: TRBJ2-5
v_gene: TRBV2
abundance: -

CDR3nt: TGTGCCAGCAGCGTACGAGGGGAGGGGTATGGCTACACCTTC
CDR3aa: CASSVRGEGYGYTF
d_gene: -
j_gene: TRBJ1-2
v_gene: TRBV9
abundance: -

CDR3nt: TGTGCCAGCAGCGTATTTGGACATGGGAACACTGAAGCTTTCTTT
CDR3aa: CASSVFGHGNTEAFF
d_gene: -
j_gene: TRBJ1-1
v_gene: TRBV9
abundance: few

CDR3nt: TGTGCCAGAAGACAGGGACTAAATAAAGAGACCCAGTACTTC
CDR3aa: CARRQGLNKETQYF
d_gene: -
j_gene: TRBJ2-5
v_gene: TRBV5-3
abundance: -

CDR3nt: TGTGCCAGCAGCCAAGATGCCGGCTATGGCTACACCTTC
CDR3aa: CASSQDAGYGYTF
d_gene: -
j_gene: TRBJ1-2
v_gene: TRBV14
abundance: few

CDR3nt: TGTGCCAGCAGTACCGGGGGTAGCAATCAGCCCCAGCATTTT
CDR3aa: CASSTGGSNQPQHF
d_gene: -
j_gene: TRBJ1-5
v_gene: TRBV7-9
abundance: -

CDR3nt: TGTGCCAGCAGCAGGACCGGGACACAAGATTTTCCCCTCCACTTT
CDR3aa: CASSRTGTQDFPLHF
d_gene: -
j_gene: TRBJ1-6
v_gene: TRBV2
abundance: -

CDR3nt: TGTGCCAGCACTGCCCCTAGCGGGGGACGCACAGATACGCAGTATTTT
CDR3aa: CASTAPSGGRTDTQYF
d_gene: TRBD2
j_gene: TRBJ2-3
v_gene: TRBV2
abundance: -

CDR3nt: TGTGCCACCACAGGGGTAGGGTATGGCTACACCTTC
CDR3aa: CATTGVGYGYTF
d_gene: TRBD1
j_gene: TRBJ1-2
v_gene: TRBV6-5
abundance: few

CDR3nt: TGTGCCAGCAGCATTACGGACAGGGACTACGAGCAGTACTTC
CDR3aa: CASSITDRDYEQYF
d_gene: TRBD1
j_gene: TRBJ2-7
v_gene: TRBV5-4
abundance: -

CDR3nt: TGCGCCAGCAGCGGAGCGGGGGGATACAATGAGCAGTTCTTC
CDR3aa: CASSGAGGYNEQFF
d_gene: TRBD2
j_gene: TRBJ2-1
v_gene: TRBV5-1
abundance: once

CDR3nt: TGTGCCAGCTCACTCGGACAGGGTAACACTGAAGCTTTCTTT
CDR3aa: CASSLGQGNTEAFF
d_gene: TRBD1
j_gene: TRBJ1-1
v_gene: TRBV18
abundance: -

CDR3nt: TGTGCCAGCAGTGAAGTCAGGGGTTCCTACAATGAGCAGTTCTTC
CDR3aa: CASSEVRGSYNEQFF
d_gene: -
j_gene: TRBJ2-1
v_gene: TRBV6-1
abundance: -

CDR3nt: TGTGCCACCAGCAGAGGACAGGGGGGGGAAAAACTGTTTTTT
CDR3aa: CATSRGQGGEKLFF
d_gene: TRBD1
j_gene: TRBJ1-4
v_gene: TRBV15
abundance: -

CDR3nt: TGTGCCAGCAGTCAACAGGGGGCGGGGAGTGAAAAACTGTTTTTT
CDR3aa: CASSQQGAGSEKLFF
d_gene: TRBD1
j_gene: TRBJ1-4
v_gene: TRBV6-1
abundance: -

CDR3nt: TGTGCCAGCAGTGAGCGTTCTGGAAACACCATATATTTT
CDR3aa: CASSERSGNTIYF
d_gene: -
j_gene: TRBJ1-3
v_gene: TRBV6-1
abundance: -

CDR3nt: TGTGCCAGCTCACCACTCGTCGAGGCCCCAGATACGCAGTATTTT
CDR3aa: CASSPLVEAPDTQYF
d_gene: -
j_gene: TRBJ2-3
v_gene: TRBV18
abundance: -

CDR3nt: TGTGTCAGCAGCCCGTCGACAGGGGACTATGGCTACACCTTC
CDR3aa: CVSSPSTGDYGYTF
d_gene: TRBD1
j_gene: TRBJ1-2
v_gene: TRBV5-4
abundance: -

CDR3nt: TGTGCCAGCAGCCAAGAAATTTGGACAAGTGTTGCCGAGCAGTACTTC
CDR3aa: CASSQEIWTSVAEQYF
d_gene: -
j_gene: TRBJ2-7
v_gene: TRBV4-2
abundance: -

CDR3nt: TGTGCCAGCAGCCAGGGACTAGCATTAGGCACCGGGGAGCTGTTTTTT
CDR3aa: CASSQGLALGTGELFF
d_gene: TRBD2
j_gene: TRBJ2-2
v_gene: TRBV2
abundance: -

CDR3nt: TGTGCCAGCAGTGAGAGGGCCCCAACGGACCAGTACTTC
CDR3aa: CASSERAPTDQYF
d_gene: -
j_gene: TRBJ2-5
v_gene: TRBV2
abundance: -

CDR3nt: TGTGCCAGCAGTTACTCGTTTCCTAGCTTAGGGCAGACCCAGTACTTC
CDR3aa: CASSYSFPSLGQTQYF
d_gene: -
j_gene: TRBJ2-5
v_gene: TRBV6-5
abundance: -

CDR3nt: TGCGCCAGCAGCCCGCCAAGCTCTGGGACAGGTTACGAGCAGTACTTC
CDR3aa: CASSPPSSGTGYEQYF
d_gene: TRBD1
j_gene: TRBJ2-7
v_gene: TRBV4-1
abundance: -

CDR3nt: TGTGCCAGCAGCTCCTCCCGAAGGGGGAGAGACCACTATGGCTACACCTTC
CDR3aa: CASSSSRRGRDHYGYTF
d_gene: -
j_gene: TRBJ1-2
v_gene: TRBV5-8
abundance: -

CDR3nt: TGCGCCAGCAGCTTGGATCTCGATACGCAGTATTTT
CDR3aa: CASSLDLDTQYF
d_gene: -
j_gene: TRBJ2-3
v_gene: TRBV5-1
abundance: -

CDR3nt: TGTGCCATCAATAGTGGGAGCGGGGGTAGCACAGATACGCAGTATTTT
CDR3aa: CAINSGSGGSTDTQYF
d_gene: TRBD2
j_gene: TRBJ2-3
v_gene: TRBV10-3
abundance: -

CDR3nt: TGTGCCAGCAGTTTATTCCCTGGACGGGGGAACACTGAAGCTTTCTTT
CDR3aa: CASSLFPGRGNTEAFF
d_gene: -
j_gene: TRBJ1-1
v_gene: TRBV27
abundance: -

CDR3nt: TGTGCCAGCAGCGTATCACCCGACTCCTATGGCTACACCTTC
CDR3aa: CASSVSPDSYGYTF
d_gene: -
j_gene: TRBJ1-2
v_gene: TRBV9
abundance: -

CDR3nt: TGCGCCAGCAGCCAAGCCCTGGGACTTAGCACAGATACGCAGTATTTT
CDR3aa: CASSQALGLSTDTQYF
d_gene: -
j_gene: TRBJ2-3
v_gene: TRBV4-1
abundance: few

CDR3nt: TGTGCCAGCAGCTCCCAGGGGGAGGCAGAAGGGGCCAACGTCCTGACTTTC
CDR3aa: CASSSQGEAEGANVLTF
d_gene: -
j_gene: TRBJ2-6
v_gene: TRBV7-9
abundance: -

CDR3nt: TGTGCCATCAGTGACCGGGCAGGGGACTCTGGAAACACCATATATTTT
CDR3aa: CAISDRAGDSGNTIYF
d_gene: -
j_gene: TRBJ1-3
v_gene: TRBV10-3
abundance: -

CDR3nt: TGTGCCAGCAGTGAGACAGGGGGTATTACAGATACGCAGTATTTT
CDR3aa: CASSETGGITDTQYF
d_gene: TRBD1
j_gene: TRBJ2-3
v_gene: TRBV25-1
abundance: few